This T cell receptor beta chain was sequenced in a study of T cells of healthy individuals. TCRdb independently ran MiXCR on the 5' RACE reads; one entry per CDR3 protein. The table has fewer than 90,000 distinct CDR3 sequences, 5% seen once. V lost 1 base and J 7 bases, leaving 11 bases between the germline ends. The CDR3 loop spans 13 amino acids. CDR1 and CDR2 (germline): SGHVS, FNYEAQ. In this sample, this clonotype turned up many times. This TCR was sampled from a female donor in good health. V is TRBV7-6 and J is TRBJ2-7; D not resolved. Here the CDR3 reads CASSLVPSLEQYF. CDR3 bases: TGTGCCAGCAGCTTAGTTCCGAGCTTAGAGCAGTACTTC.